These T cell receptor beta chains were read from a single sample in a study of beta chain features in type 1 diabetes. Using immunoSEQ multiplex PCR, the repertoire was profiled, and TCRdb retains in-frame clones only, with some absent. The table has some 300,000 clones, 7.5% to 9.5% seen once. The sample consisted of central memory CD4+ T cells from blood. The receptors here all came from a woman aged 18-29 years in good health. CDR3s leave out the opening cysteine and the closing phenylalanine or tryptophan. Each record gives: CDR3 protein, J gene, clone size, V gene, D gene. The D gene is left open where the match is weak. Clone size is shown for a subset of rows, as once, few, many or a class of expanded clone.

SVAGQAALSQETQY TRBJ2-5 NA TRBV29-1 TRBD1
ASSPVPSGGSSSYNEQF TRBJ2-1 NA TRBV18 TRBD2
ASKLAGADTQY TRBJ2-3 NA TRBV2 TRBD2
ASSADSSAQH TRBJ1-5 few TRBV11-2 NA
ASSRQGANSGNTIY TRBJ1-3 NA TRBV2 TRBD1
ASSAAGQSNTGELF TRBJ2-2 NA TRBV9 NA
ASSPSGATDTQY TRBJ2-3 NA TRBV5-1 NA
SAGPGTDTQY TRBJ2-3 many TRBV29-1 NA
ASSRWEDTQY TRBJ2-3 few TRBV2 NA
ASSPFSGANVLT TRBJ2-6 NA TRBV2 NA
ASSVGGAGYT TRBJ1-2 NA TRBV2 NA
ASSPDRAMGAGELF TRBJ2-2 few TRBV7-8 TRBD1
SVWTSYEQY TRBJ2-7 many TRBV29-1 NA
ASSLGRTRYADTQY TRBJ2-3 few TRBV7-9 NA
ASSLDGFTQY TRBJ2-3 few TRBV5-5 NA
ASSSRAETQY TRBJ2-5 NA TRBV6-1 NA
ASAAGDGGRETQY TRBJ2-5 many TRBV6-6 TRBD2
ASSLGQKLF TRBJ1-4 NA TRBV7-2 NA
ASGPGGMDTEAF TRBJ1-1 few TRBV12-5 NA
SVGGGVTNEKLF TRBJ1-4 few TRBV29-1 NA
AIRDRGNTEAF TRBJ1-1 many TRBV10-3 TRBD1
ASSLSGGSYEKLF TRBJ1-4 NA TRBV11-3 NA
ASSLDATIY TRBJ1-3 few TRBV7-8 NA
ASSLIYYEQY TRBJ2-7 NA TRBV7-8 NA
ASSTQTRADTQY TRBJ2-3 NA TRBV19 NA
ASSSHSRGRNTIY TRBJ1-3 few TRBV7-2 NA
ASSYSVKGATEAF TRBJ1-1 few TRBV6-5 TRBD1
ASSTMGRGEQF TRBJ2-1 few TRBV7-8 NA
ASRTLGRSDTQY TRBJ2-3 few TRBV27 NA
ASSLRGYGQDEQF TRBJ2-1 few TRBV11-2 NA
ASSPHRGSGELF TRBJ2-2 few TRBV27 TRBD1
ASSSPGQEETQY TRBJ2-5 NA TRBV5-4 TRBD1
ASSLRGLAGGQSTDTQY TRBJ2-3 NA TRBV5-4 TRBD2
ASSLNSPSAPLH TRBJ1-6 once TRBV5-1 NA
ASSRDIDYEQY TRBJ2-7 few TRBV4-3 NA
ASSQGAAKMNTEAF TRBJ1-1 NA TRBV4-3 NA
AWSRRDHSPLH TRBJ1-6 few TRBV30 NA
ASSVGQGGGQPQH TRBJ1-5 NA TRBV9 TRBD1
ASSWLESTYNEQF TRBJ2-1 few TRBV7-2 NA
SVGAPLAGVSYNEQF TRBJ2-1 few TRBV29-1 TRBD2
ASSSDGDTEAF TRBJ1-1 NA TRBV7-2 NA
ASNPLGGKDNEQF TRBJ2-1 NA TRBV6-6 TRBD2
ASSQFSGGSPLH TRBJ1-6 many TRBV14 NA
ASRQGLAGRDEQF TRBJ2-1 few TRBV6-6 TRBD2
ASRNRAREAF TRBJ1-1 few TRBV6-5 NA
ASSPLGRGPYNEQF TRBJ2-1 NA TRBV2 NA